This is a list of T cell receptor beta chains from one sample in a study of blood T cell repertoires in COVID-19. TCRdb keeps only in-frame clones here, not all; method: immunoSEQ multiplex PCR. Among under 250,000 clones listed, roughly 85% were seen once. Material for sequencing was PBMCs or T cells enriched from blood (not recorded which). These receptors all stem from a woman aged 45-59 years with acute COVID-19. Each CDR3 is given with its conserved first and last residue. The D gene is left open where the match is weak. Clone size is not always given. Where it is, it says once, few, many or a class for expanded clones.

j_call	d_call	v_call	clone_size	cdr3_aa	cdr3_nt
TRBJ2-7	TRBD2	TRBV3-1/TRBV3-2	.	CASSQEGGSEQYF	TGTGCCAGCAGCCAAGAGGGGGGGAGCGAGCAGTACTTC
TRBJ2-7	.	TRBV7-2	once	CASSLEGVLQQYF	TGTGCCAGCAGCTTAGAAGGAGTCCTGCAGCAGTACTTC
TRBJ1-1	TRBD1	TRBV3-1/TRBV3-2	.	CASSLDPGQGVAEAFF	TGTGCCAGCAGTCTAGATCCTGGACAGGGCGTGGCTGAAGCTTTCTTT
TRBJ2-7	.	TRBV27	.	CASSLTTGATYEQYF	TGTGCCAGCAGTTTAACGACAGGAGCCACCTACGAGCAGTACTTC
TRBJ1-2	.	TRBV19	.	CASSAPGTLSNYGYTF	TGTGCCAGTAGTGCACCCGGGACACTGTCTAACTATGGCTACACCTTC
TRBJ2-1	.	TRBV27	.	CASSWLGGPKVEQFF	TGTGCCAGCAGCTGGCTGGGGGGACCGAAGGTTGAGCAGTTCTTC
TRBJ1-3	.	TRBV6-1	.	CASSEGAYTIYF	TGTGCCAGCAGTGAAGGGGCCTACACCATATATTTT
TRBJ2-7	TRBD1	TRBV10-3	.	CAISEPGQGSYEQYF	TGTGCCATCAGTGAGCCGGGACAGGGCTCCTACGAGCAGTACTTC
TRBJ1-4	.	TRBV4-3	.	CASSQAQGMYEKLFF	TGCGCCAGCAGCCAAGCTCAGGGGATGTATGAAAAACTGTTTTTT
TRBJ2-5	TRBD1	TRBV5-1	.	CASNDPTGTEETQYF	TGCGCCAGCAACGACCCCACAGGGACAGAAGAGACCCAGTACTTC
TRBJ2-5	TRBD1	TRBV18	.	CASSPGQGQETQYF	TGTGCCAGCTCGCCGGGACAGGGACAAGAGACCCAGTACTTC
TRBJ2-5	TRBD1	TRBV18	.	CASSPRQGAGETQYF	TGTGCCAGCTCACCCCGACAGGGAGCTGGGGAGACCCAGTACTTC
TRBJ1-1	TRBD1	TRBV4-3	.	CASSQTTGDMVEAFF	TGCGCCAGCAGCCAAACGACAGGGGATATGGTTGAAGCTTTCTTT
TRBJ1-6	TRBD1	TRBV10-3	.	CAARQGDSPLHF	TGTGCCGCACGACAGGGGGATTCACCCCTCCACTTT
TRBJ1-4	TRBD1	TRBV5-1	.	CASSFGPSKGASEKLFF	TGCGCCAGCAGCTTTGGCCCCTCCAAGGGGGCGAGTGAAAAACTGTTTTTT
TRBJ2-1	TRBD1	TRBV7-2	.	CASKPGQGEFGQFF	TGTGCCAGCAAACCGGGACAGGGGGAGTTTGGGCAGTTCTTC
TRBJ2-3	TRBD2	TRBV10-3	.	CAISTGLAGATDTQYF	TGTGCCATCAGTACGGGACTAGCGGGGGCCACAGATACGCAGTATTTT
TRBJ1-2	TRBD1	TRBV19	.	CASRTDRANYGYTF	TGTGCCAGTAGAACCGACAGGGCAAACTATGGCTACACCTTC
TRBJ2-5	.	TRBV9	.	CASSVEAGVALETQYF	TGTGCCAGCAGCGTAGAGGCAGGGGTAGCTTTGGAGACCCAGTACTTC
TRBJ2-1	TRBD2	TRBV9	.	CASSVGYSGGPRGNEQFF	TGTGCCAGCAGCGTAGGATATAGCGGGGGGCCCAGGGGGAATGAGCAGTTCTTC
TRBJ1-2	.	TRBV9	once	CASSAHRYGNYGYTF	TGTGCCAGCAGCGCGCATCGGTACGGGAACTATGGCTACACCTTC
TRBJ1-2	.	TRBV19	once	CASSEHGYTF	TGTGCCAGTAGTGAGCATGGCTACACCTTC